These T cell receptor beta chains were read from a single sample in a study of blood T cell repertoires in COVID-19. The table came from immunoSEQ multiplex PCR; TCRdb's copy has only in-frame clones and leaves some out. The sample yields some 75,000 clones, about 89% seen once. Sequenced input: peripheral blood. Every receptor here comes from a man between 60 and 75 years old with acute or convalescent COVID-19. The CDR3 runs from the conserved cysteine through the conserved F or W. A D gene is named only where the DNA matches it firmly. The size field is filled for only some rows; it gives once, few, many or a size class.

j_gene: TRBJ1-1; d_gene: TRBD1; abundance: .; v_gene: TRBV4-1; CDR3aa: CASSQRARDSEAFF; CDR3nt: TGCGCCAGCAGCCAGCGCGCCCGGGACAGTGAAGCTTTCTTT
j_gene: TRBJ2-7; d_gene: TRBD1; abundance: .; v_gene: TRBV19; CDR3aa: CAVSGQGNSYEQYF; CDR3nt: TGTGCCGTGTCAGGACAGGGGAACTCCTACGAGCAGTACTTC
j_gene: TRBJ1-6; d_gene: .; abundance: .; v_gene: TRBV30; CDR3aa: CAWSRGGQGRRSPLHF; CDR3nt: TGTGCCTGGAGTAGGGGAGGGCAGGGGAGGCGTTCACCCCTCCACTTT
j_gene: TRBJ2-7; d_gene: .; abundance: .; v_gene: TRBV5-1; CDR3aa: CASSVGAAGYEQYF; CDR3nt: TGCGCCAGCAGCGTAGGGGCCGCCGGGTACGAGCAGTACTTC
j_gene: TRBJ2-7; d_gene: TRBD1; abundance: .; v_gene: TRBV10-1; CDR3aa: CASSAGTVEQYF; CDR3nt: TGCGCCAGCAGTGCCGGGACAGTCGAGCAGTACTTC
j_gene: TRBJ2-5; d_gene: TRBD2; abundance: few; v_gene: TRBV19; CDR3aa: CASSLAGGRWRETQYF; CDR3nt: TGTGCCAGTAGTCTTGCGGGAGGTCGATGGAGAGAGACCCAGTACTTC
j_gene: TRBJ1-2; d_gene: .; abundance: .; v_gene: TRBV19; CDR3aa: CASSIEGYGYTF; CDR3nt: TGTGCCAGTAGTATCGAGGGATATGGCTACACCTTC
j_gene: TRBJ2-3; d_gene: TRBD2; abundance: .; v_gene: TRBV10-3; CDR3aa: CAIASGTATDTQYF; CDR3nt: TGTGCCATCGCGAGCGGGACCGCCACAGATACGCAGTATTTT
j_gene: TRBJ1-5; d_gene: TRBD1; abundance: .; v_gene: TRBV20-1; CDR3aa: CSASPSGTAGNQPQHF; CDR3nt: TGCAGTGCTAGTCCCTCAGGGACAGCGGGCAATCAGCCCCAGCATTTT
j_gene: TRBJ1-1; d_gene: .; abundance: .; v_gene: TRBV12-3/TRBV12-4; CDR3aa: CASSLIGTEAFF; CDR3nt: TGTGCCAGCAGTTTAATCGGCACTGAAGCTTTCTTT
j_gene: TRBJ2-2; d_gene: TRBD1; abundance: .; v_gene: TRBV6-4; CDR3aa: CASRQGANTGELFF; CDR3nt: TGTGCCAGTCGACAGGGGGCAAACACCGGGGAGCTGTTTTTT
j_gene: TRBJ2-1; d_gene: TRBD2; abundance: .; v_gene: TRBV3-1/TRBV3-2; CDR3aa: CASSPRAGEQFF; CDR3nt: TGTGCCAGCAGCCCAAGAGCGGGAGAGCAGTTCTTC